One and the same sample provided the 12 T cell receptor beta chains below, sequenced in a study of blood T cell repertoires in COVID-19. The protocol was immunoSEQ multiplex PCR, while the TCRdb copy is restricted to in-frame clones and leaves out a portion. The sample lists 160,000 or so clones, 90% seen once, with 18% in the top ten. Sample: peripheral blood. The receptors come from a man aged 60-69 years with active or convalescent COVID-19.

The chain recombines TRBV6-1 with TRBJ2-3, with TRBD2 identical over 7 bases. The V and J ends lost 1 base and 9 bases, in that order; junction bases with no gene match: 13. The germline CDR1 and CDR2 sequences are MNHNS and SASEGT. The CDR3 sequence is 16 residues long. In DNA, the CDR3 is TGTGCCAGCAGTGAAGGTGGTCTAGCGGCTCAAAGGACGCAGTATTTT. Its translation: CASSEGGLAAQRTQYF.

The chain employs TRBV10-3 and TRBJ1-1; 8 positions agree with TRBD1. This CDR3 is 12 amino acids long. The V and J ends lost 8 bases and 4 bases, in that order; junction bases with no gene match: 3. Germline CDR1 ENHRY, CDR2 SYGVKD. CDR3 bases: TGTGCCATCGGGGGGACAGGCACTGAAGCTTTCTTT. Translating it yields CAIGGTGTEAFF.

Concerning this clone: One end of the junction does not line up with germline, which may come from a read error. This sequence joins TRBV6-1 and TRBJ1-4; weak D call: TRBD1 (6 bases). The CDR3 is 15 residues long. Germline assignment: CDR1 MNHNS and CDR2 SASEGT. CDR3 sequence (DNA): TGTGCCAGCAGTCAAGCCCGACCAGGGGATGAAAAACTGTTTTTT. Residues: CASSQARPGDEKLFF.

With regard to this clone: Other DNA sequences within the sample encode an identical CDR3. The V and J genes are TRBV10-1 and TRBJ1-2, with TRBD1 identical over 8 bases. V lost 5 bases to trimming and J lost 2 bases; unmatched junction nucleotides: 4. This CDR3 comprises 14 residues. Germline CDR1 WNHNN, CDR2 SYGVQD (reference sequence). For the CDR3, the DNA is TGCGCCAGCAGTCGGGACAGGACGAACTATGGCTACACCTTC. It codes for CASSRDRTNYGYTF.

The chain is built from TRBV5-1 and TRBJ2-3; the match to TRBD2 covers 7 bases. Germline V gene sequence: CDR1 SGHRS, CDR2 YFSETQ. The ends lost 0 bases at V and 4 bases at J; junction bases unmatched: 8. The CDR3 is made up of 16 amino acids. CDR3 nucleotides: TGCGCCAGCAGCTTGGCGTCGCGGGAGACCTCAGATACGCAGTATTTT. It encodes CASSLASRETSDTQYF.

This clone occurred once. The chain carries TRBV27 and TRBJ1-1; TRBD1 might be the D (6 bases). V gave up 5 bases and J gave up 1 base, with 11 bases separating them. The CDR3 contains 14 residues. Germline CDR1 and CDR2: MNHEY and SMNVEV (reference sequence). The CDR3 reads CASSLARGNTEAFF. DNA for the CDR3: TGTGCCAGCAGTCTCGCCAGGGGGAACACTGAAGCTTTCTTT.

This rearrangement joins TRBV6-5 to TRBJ1-2; TRBD1 agrees at 7 bases. V shed 8 bases, J shed 2 bases, and the junction held 5 bases outside the gene matches. CDR1 and CDR2 (germline): MNHEY, SVGAGI. The length of the CDR3 is 13 residues. CDR3 protein: CASGDRANYGYTF. CDR3 sequence (DNA): TGTGCCAGCGGCGACAGGGCAAACTATGGCTACACCTTC.

The chain employs TRBV18 and TRBJ1-2; 7 nucleotides agree with TRBD1. The CDR3 is 13 amino acids. Trimming took 1 base from V and 7 from J; bases not matched to a gene: 3. Germline CDR1 and CDR2: KGHSH and LQKENI. In DNA, the CDR3 is TGTGCCAGCTCACCACGGAAGGGGGCTGGCTACACCTTC. Its translation: CASSPRKGAGYTF.

This chain joins TRBV7-9 and TRBJ1-2; TRBD1 is a possible D gene (5 bases). V dropped 5 bases and J dropped 7 bases, with 14 bases sitting between them. Germline V gene lookup returns CDR1 SEHNR and CDR2 FQNEAQ (reference sequence). The CDR3 contains 13 residues. CDR3 amino acids: CASSPPTVAGYTF. DNA for the CDR3: TGTGCCAGCAGCCCCCCGACAGTAGCTGGCTACACCTTC.

This chain joins TRBV7-9 and TRBJ2-1; D is ambiguous. Trimming took 5 bases from V and 4 from J, leaving 12 bases between them. The CDR3 length is 14 residues. The germline V gene has CDR1 SEHNR and CDR2 FQNEAQ (reference sequence). The CDR3 nucleotides are TGTGCCAGCAGCCCGTCTCAGAATTACAATGAGCAGTTCTTC. This translates into CASSPSQNYNEQFF.

The chain uses TRBV5-4 and TRBJ1-2; a possible D gene is TRBD1 (5 bases). The V end lost 6 bases, the J end lost 1 base, and 13 bases lay between the germline ends. The CDR3 runs 14 residues. Germline CDR1 SGHNT, CDR2 YYREEE (reference sequence). Here the CDR3 reads CASTSDIINYGYTF. CDR3 bases: TGTGCCAGCACCTCGGACATTATTAACTATGGCTACACCTTC.

V and J are TRBV14 and TRBJ1-1, with 9 bases matching TRBD1. This CDR3 is built from 17 residues. Germline trimming cut 4 bases from V and 0 bases from J; bases unmatched to any gene: 9. Germline V CDR1 and CDR2: SGHDN, FVKESK. CDR3 in DNA: TGTGCCAGCAGCCCCAGGACAGGGGTACGCATGAACACTGAAGCTTTCTTT. Its translation is CASSPRTGVRMNTEAFF. Full variable domain (outside the CDR3, taken from reference TRBV14 and TRBJ1-1): EAGVTQFPSHSVIEKGQTVTLRCDPISGHDNLYWYRRVMGKEIKFLLHFVKESKQDESGMPNNRFLAERTGGTYSTLKVQPAELEDSGVYFCASSPRTGVRMNTEAFFGQGTRLTVV.